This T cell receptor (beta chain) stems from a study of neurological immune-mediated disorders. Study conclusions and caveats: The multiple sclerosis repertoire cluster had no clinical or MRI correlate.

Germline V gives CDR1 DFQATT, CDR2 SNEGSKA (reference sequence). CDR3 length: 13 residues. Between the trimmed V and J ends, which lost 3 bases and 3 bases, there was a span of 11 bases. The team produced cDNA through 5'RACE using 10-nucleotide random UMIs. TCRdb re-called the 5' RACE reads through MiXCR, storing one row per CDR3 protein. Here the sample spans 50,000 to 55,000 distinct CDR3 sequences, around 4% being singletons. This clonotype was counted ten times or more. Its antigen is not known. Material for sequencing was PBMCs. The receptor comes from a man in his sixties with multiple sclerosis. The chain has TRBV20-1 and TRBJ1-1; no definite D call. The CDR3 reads CSAREWSYTEAFF. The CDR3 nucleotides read TGCAGTGCTAGGGAGTGGAGCTACACTGAAGCTTTCTTT.